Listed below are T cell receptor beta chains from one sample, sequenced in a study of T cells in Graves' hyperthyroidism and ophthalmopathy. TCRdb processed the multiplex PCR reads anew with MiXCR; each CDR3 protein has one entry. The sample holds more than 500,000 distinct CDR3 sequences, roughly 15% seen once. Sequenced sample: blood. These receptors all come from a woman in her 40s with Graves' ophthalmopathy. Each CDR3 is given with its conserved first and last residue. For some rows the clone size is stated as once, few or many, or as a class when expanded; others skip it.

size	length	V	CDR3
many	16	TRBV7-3	CASSLMAGGMNTEAFF
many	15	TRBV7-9	CASIDRFFEVGGYTF
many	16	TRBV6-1	CASGEAGEGLVYGYTF
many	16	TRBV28	CASSRTSGRLSGELFF
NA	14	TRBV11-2	CASSSGTAYYGYTF
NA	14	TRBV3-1	CASSQVSSGETQYF
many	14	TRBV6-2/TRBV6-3	CASSPLRSRETQYF
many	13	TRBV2	CASNYGERTEAFF
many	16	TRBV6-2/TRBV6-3	CASSYDPLGSSGGYTF
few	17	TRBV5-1	CASSSEGLSGISYEQYF
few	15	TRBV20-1	CSALRGWDSNQPQHF
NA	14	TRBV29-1	CSVDDGGAGTEAFF
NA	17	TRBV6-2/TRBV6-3	CASSYNRGRTFSYEQYF
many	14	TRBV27	CASSPRDLGYEQYF
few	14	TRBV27	CASSPWAGGQPQHF
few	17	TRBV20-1	CSARDPRTSGSAGELFF
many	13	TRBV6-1	CASTAQLSYEQYF
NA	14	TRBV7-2	CASSLLPDGMTQYF
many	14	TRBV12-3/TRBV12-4	CASTLGSSGNTIYF
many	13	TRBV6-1	CASSRDSEETQYF
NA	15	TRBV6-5	CASSYSLLAGVEQYF
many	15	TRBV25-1	CASSADTRGAYEQYF
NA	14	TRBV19	CASSISGRLYEQYF
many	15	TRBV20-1	CSAKWGGQLNTEAFF
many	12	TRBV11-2	CASSSAPETQYF
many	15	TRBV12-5	CASAIGTAITGELFF
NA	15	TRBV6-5	CASSYSWQRQETQYF
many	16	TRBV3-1	CASSHRTGGFQETQYF
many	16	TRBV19	CASSSLGGSAPFWQYF
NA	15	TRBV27	CASSFRETFQETQYF
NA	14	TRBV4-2	CASSQGQEPRTQYF
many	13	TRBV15	CATSRDLAYEQYF
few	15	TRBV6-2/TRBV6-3	CASSLVGDNSYEQYF
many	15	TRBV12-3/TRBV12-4	CASSLAASRAYEQYF
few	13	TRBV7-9	CASSFYKNTEAFF
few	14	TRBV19	CASSKGIMTGELFF
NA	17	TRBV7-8	CASSLAMVGLMNTEAFF
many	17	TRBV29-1	CSVEVTPETGVSYEQYF
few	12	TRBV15	CATSRVADTQYF
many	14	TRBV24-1	CATSSGQGQNIQYF
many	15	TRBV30	CAWSLGIQVSYEQYF